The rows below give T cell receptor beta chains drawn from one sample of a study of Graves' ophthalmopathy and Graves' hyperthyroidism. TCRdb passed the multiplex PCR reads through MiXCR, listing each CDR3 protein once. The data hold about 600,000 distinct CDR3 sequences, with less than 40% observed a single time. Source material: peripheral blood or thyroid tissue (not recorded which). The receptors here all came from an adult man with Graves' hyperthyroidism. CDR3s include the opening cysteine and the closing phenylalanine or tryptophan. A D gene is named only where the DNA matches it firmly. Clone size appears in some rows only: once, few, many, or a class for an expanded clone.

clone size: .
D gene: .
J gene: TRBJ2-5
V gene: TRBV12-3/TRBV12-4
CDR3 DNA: TGTGCCAGCAGTTACCAGGGCGGCCAAGAGACCCAGTACTTC
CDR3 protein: CASSYQGGQETQYF

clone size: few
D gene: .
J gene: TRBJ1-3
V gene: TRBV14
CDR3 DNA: TGTGCCAGCAGCCAAGGGGCCACCATATATTTT
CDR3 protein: CASSQGATIYF

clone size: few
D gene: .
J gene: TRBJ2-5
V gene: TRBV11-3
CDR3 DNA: TGTGCCAGCAGCCGTCGACGTGGACTAGGGGGATTGGAGACCCAGTACTTC
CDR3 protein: CASSRRRGLGGLETQYF

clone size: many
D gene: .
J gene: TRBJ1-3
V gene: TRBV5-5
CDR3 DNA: TGTGCCAGCAGCTTGGCAGATGGAAACACCATATATTTT
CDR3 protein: CASSLADGNTIYF

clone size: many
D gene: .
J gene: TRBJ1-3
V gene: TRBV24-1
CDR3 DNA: TGTGCCACCAGTGATTCTGGTCAAGGGGGAAACACCATATATTTT
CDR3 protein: CATSDSGQGGNTIYF

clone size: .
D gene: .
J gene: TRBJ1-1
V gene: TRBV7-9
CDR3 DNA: TGTGCCAGCAGACTATACAGGAACACTGAAGCTTTCTTT
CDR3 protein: CASRLYRNTEAFF

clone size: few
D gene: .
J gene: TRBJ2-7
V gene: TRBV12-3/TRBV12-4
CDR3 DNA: TGTGCCAGCACCCAAACAGGGCACGAGCAGTACTTC
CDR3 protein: CASTQTGHEQYF

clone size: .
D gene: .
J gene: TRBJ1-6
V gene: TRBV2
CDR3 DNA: TGTGCCAGCAGTGGGAGAGTCTCCTATAATTCACCCCTCCACTTT
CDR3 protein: CASSGRVSYNSPLHF

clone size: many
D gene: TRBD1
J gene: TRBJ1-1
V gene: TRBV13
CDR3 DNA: TGTGCCAGCACCCCCCGCGCGAGACAGGGATTCGACACTGAAGCTTTCTTT
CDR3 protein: CASTPRARQGFDTEAFF

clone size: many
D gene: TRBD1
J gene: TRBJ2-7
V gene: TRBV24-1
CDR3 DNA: TGTGCCACCAGCAAACAGGGGGCCTACGAGCAGTACTTC
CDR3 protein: CATSKQGAYEQYF

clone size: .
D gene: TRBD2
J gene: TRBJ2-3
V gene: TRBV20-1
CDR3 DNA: TGCAGTGCTAGTTTTCTAGCGGGAGTCGCAGATACGCAGTATTTT
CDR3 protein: CSASFLAGVADTQYF

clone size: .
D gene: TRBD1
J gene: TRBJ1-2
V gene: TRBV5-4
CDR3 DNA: TGTGCCAGCAGCGAAATTAGGGGGACAGCATCGTTTGGCTACACCTTC
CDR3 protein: CASSEIRGTASFGYTF

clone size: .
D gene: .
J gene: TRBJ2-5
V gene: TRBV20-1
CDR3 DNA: TGCAGTGCTAGAGAGGAGACCCAGTACTTC
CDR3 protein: CSAREETQYF

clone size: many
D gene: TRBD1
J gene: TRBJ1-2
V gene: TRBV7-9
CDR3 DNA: TGTGCCAGCAGCTCGGGACAGGGCCTCTATGGCTACACCTTC
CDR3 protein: CASSSGQGLYGYTF

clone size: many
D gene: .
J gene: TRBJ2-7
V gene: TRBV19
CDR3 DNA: TGTGCCACCGAGGGGCGAGACCCCTACGAGCAGTACTTC
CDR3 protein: CATEGRDPYEQYF

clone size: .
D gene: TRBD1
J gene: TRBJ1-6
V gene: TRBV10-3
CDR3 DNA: TGTGCCAGCAGTGAAGCGCTGCAGGGGGGTAATTCACCCCTCCACTTT
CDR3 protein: CASSEALQGGNSPLHF

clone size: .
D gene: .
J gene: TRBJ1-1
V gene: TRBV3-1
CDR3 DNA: TGTGCCAGCAGTTTCCGCGGTCCTCCAATGCCCACTGAAGCTTTCTTT
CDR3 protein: CASSFRGPPMPTEAFF

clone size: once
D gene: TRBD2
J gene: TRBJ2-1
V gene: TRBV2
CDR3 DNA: TGTGCCAGCAGGGATCCGACTAGCGGCCGCTCCTACAATGAGCAGTTCTTC
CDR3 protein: CASRDPTSGRSYNEQFF

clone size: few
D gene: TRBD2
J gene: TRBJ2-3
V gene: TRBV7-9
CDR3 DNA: TGTGCCAGCAGCCGCCAGCGGGAACGGCGCACGCAGTATTTT
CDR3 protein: CASSRQRERRTQYF

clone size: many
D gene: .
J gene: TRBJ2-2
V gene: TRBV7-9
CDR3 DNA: TGTGCCAGCAGCTTATATACGATTGGTTCCGGGGAGCTGTTTTTT
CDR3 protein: CASSLYTIGSGELFF

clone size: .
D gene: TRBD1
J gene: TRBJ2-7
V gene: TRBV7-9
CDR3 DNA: TGTGCCAGCAGTTTTATGGACAGGTTATCCTACGAGCAGTACTTC
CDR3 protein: CASSFMDRLSYEQYF

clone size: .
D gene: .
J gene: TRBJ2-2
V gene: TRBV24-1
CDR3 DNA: .
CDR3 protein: CATRGQGSCFF

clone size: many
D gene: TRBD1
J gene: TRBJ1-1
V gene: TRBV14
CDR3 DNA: TGTGCCAGCAGCCAAGGGACAGGGGGCTTGAACACTGAAGCTTTCTTT
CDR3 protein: CASSQGTGGLNTEAFF